This T cell receptor beta chain was recorded in a study of T cells in Graves' hyperthyroidism and ophthalmopathy. Amplified TCR beta CDR3 regions derived from RNA transcripts. The primer set for the first-round RT-PCR of the TCR CDR3 was HTBI. TCRdb reprocessed the multiplex PCR reads via MiXCR and lists one record per CDR3 protein. The sample carries roughly 500,000 distinct CDR3 sequences, approximately 16% recorded once. There are many counts of this clonotype. Sequenced input: blood. The clonotype comes from a woman in her twenties or thirties with Graves' ophthalmopathy.

DNA for the CDR3: TGTGCCGACACCGGGAAGACGTCGGACTATGGCTACACCTTC. Its protein product is CADTGKTSDYGYTF. V gene TRBV30 combines with J gene TRBJ1-2; D is uncertain. Trimming stripped 8 bases from V and 3 bases from J, with 19 bases between. CDR3 length: 14 residues. CDR1 is GTSNPN, CDR2 SVGIG, per germline (reference sequence).